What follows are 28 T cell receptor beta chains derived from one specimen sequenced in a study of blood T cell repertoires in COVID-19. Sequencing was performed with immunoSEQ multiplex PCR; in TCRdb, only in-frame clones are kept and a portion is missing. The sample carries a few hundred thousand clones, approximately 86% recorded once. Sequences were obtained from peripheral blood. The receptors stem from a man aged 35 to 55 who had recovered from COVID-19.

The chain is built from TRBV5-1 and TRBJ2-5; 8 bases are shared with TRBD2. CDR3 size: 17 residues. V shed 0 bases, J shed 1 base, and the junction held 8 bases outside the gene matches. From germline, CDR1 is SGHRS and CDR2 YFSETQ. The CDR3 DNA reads TGCGCCAGCAGCTTGGGGGGTAGCGGGGCCCCCCAAGAGACCCAGTACTTC. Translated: CASSLGGSGAPQETQYF.

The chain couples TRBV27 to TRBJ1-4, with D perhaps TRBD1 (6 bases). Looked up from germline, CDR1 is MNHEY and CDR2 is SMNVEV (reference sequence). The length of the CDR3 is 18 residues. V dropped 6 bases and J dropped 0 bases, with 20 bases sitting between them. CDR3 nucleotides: TGTGCCAGCAGAGGACAGCACTTCGGTAGGGCAACTAATGAAAAACTGTTTTTT. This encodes CASRGQHFGRATNEKLFF.

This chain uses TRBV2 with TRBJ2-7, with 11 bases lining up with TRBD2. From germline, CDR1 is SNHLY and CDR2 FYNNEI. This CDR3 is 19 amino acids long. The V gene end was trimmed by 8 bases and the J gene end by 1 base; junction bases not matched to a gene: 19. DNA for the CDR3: TGTGCCAGCGCCCGGACGTATCCGGGACTAGCGGACCTATCCTACGAGCAGTACTTC. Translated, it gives CASARTYPGLADLSYEQYF. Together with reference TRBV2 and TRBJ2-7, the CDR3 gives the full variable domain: EPEVTQTPSHQVTQMGQEVILRCVPISNHLYFYWYRQILGQKVEFLVSFYNNEISEKSEIFDDQFSVERPDGSNFTLKIRSTKLEDSAMYFCASARTYPGLADLSYEQYFGPGTRLTVT.

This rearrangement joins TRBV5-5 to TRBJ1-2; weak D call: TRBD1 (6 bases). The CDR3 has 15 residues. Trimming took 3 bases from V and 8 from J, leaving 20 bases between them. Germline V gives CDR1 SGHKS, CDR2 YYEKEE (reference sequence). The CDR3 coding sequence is TGTGCCAGCAGCTGGGGGCGATGGGAGGGAGAAGGCTACACCTTC. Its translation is CASSWGRWEGEGYTF. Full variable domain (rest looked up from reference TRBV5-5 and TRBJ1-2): DAGVTQSPTHLIKTRGQQVTLRCSPISGHKSVSWYQQVLGQGPQFIFQYYEKEERGRGNFPDRFSARQFPNYSSELNVNALLLGDSALYLCASSWGRWEGEGYTFGSGTRLTVV.

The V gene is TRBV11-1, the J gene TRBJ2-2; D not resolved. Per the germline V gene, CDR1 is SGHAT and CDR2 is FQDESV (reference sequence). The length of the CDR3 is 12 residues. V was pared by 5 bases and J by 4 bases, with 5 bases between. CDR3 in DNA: TGTGCCAGCAGCCTCCTCACCGGGGAGCTGTTTTTT. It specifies CASSLLTGELFF.

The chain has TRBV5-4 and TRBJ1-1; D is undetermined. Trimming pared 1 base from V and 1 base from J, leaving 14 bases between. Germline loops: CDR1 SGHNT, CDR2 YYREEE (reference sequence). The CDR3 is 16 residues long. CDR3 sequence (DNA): TGTGCCAGCAGCTTGCTTTTCTGGGGAGGGAACACTGAAGCTTTCTTT. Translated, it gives CASSLLFWGGNTEAFF.

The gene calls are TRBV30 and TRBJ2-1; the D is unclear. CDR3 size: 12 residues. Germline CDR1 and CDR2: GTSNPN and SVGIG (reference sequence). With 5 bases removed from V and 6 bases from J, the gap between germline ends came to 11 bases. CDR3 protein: CAWSRRLNEQFF. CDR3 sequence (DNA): TGTGCCTGGTCCCGCAGGCTCAATGAGCAGTTCTTC. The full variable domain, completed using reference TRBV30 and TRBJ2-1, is SQTIHQWPATLVQPVGSPLSLECTVEGTSNPNLYWYRQAAGRGLQLLFYSVGIGQISSEVPQNLSASRPQDRQFILSSKKLLLSDSGFYLCAWSRRLNEQFFGPGTRLTVL.

CDR3 amino acids: CASSQEPGSGETQYF. The CDR3 nucleotides are TGTGCCAGCAGCCAAGAACCAGGGTCTGGGGAGACCCAGTACTTC. V usage is TRBV14 and J usage is TRBJ2-5; TRBD1 might be the D (5 bases). CDR3 length equals 15 residues. Germline-derived CDR1 and CDR2 are SGHDN and FVKESK. The ends were cut back, 0 bases at V and 5 bases at J, with 13 bases in the middle.

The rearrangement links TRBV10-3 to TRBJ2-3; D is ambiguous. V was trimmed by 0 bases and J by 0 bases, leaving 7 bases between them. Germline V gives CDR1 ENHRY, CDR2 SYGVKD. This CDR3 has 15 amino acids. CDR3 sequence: CAISESRTSTDTQYF. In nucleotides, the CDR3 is TGTGCCATCAGTGAGTCACGTACTAGCACAGATACGCAGTATTTT.

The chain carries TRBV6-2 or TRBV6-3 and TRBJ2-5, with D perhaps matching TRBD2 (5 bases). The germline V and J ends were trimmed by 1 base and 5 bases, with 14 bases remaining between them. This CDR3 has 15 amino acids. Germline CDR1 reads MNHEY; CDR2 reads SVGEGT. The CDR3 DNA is TGTGCCAGCAGTTACTTACGGAGGAGGCTGGAGACCCAGTACTTC. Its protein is CASSYLRRRLETQYF.

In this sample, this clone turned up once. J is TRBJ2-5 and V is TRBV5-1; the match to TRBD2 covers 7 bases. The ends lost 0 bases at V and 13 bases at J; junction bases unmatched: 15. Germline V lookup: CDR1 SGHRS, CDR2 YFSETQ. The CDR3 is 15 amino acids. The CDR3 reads CASSLDPGGLSAPYF. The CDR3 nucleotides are TGCGCCAGCAGCTTGGATCCGGGGGGACTGTCCGCCCCGTACTTC.

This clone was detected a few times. The CDR3 DNA reads as TGTGCCAGCAGCTCGAGGGTCGGGAATGAGCAGTTCTTC. Its protein is CASSSRVGNEQFF. This chain connects TRBV3-1 (or the pseudogene TRBV3-2) to TRBJ2-1; perhaps TRBD2 as D (5 bases). V shed 5 bases and J shed 7 bases, with 12 bases lying between them. Looked up from germline, CDR1 is LGHDT and CDR2 is YNNKEL (reference sequence). The CDR3 loop spans 13 amino acids.

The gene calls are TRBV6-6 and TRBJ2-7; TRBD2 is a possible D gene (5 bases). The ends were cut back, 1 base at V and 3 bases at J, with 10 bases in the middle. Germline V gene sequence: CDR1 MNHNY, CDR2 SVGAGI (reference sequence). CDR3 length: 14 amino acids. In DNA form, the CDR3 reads TGTGCCAGCAGTTACTTACGCGGGTTCTACGAGCAGTACTTC. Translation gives CASSYLRGFYEQYF.

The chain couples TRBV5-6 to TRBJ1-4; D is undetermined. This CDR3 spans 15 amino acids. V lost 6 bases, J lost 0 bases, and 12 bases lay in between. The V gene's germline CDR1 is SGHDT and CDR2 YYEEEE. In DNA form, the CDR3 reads TGTGCCAGCACCCGTACTCCTTCAACTAATGAAAAACTGTTTTTT. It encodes CASTRTPSTNEKLFF. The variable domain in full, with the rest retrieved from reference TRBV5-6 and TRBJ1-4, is DAGVTQSPTHLIKTRGQQVTLRCSPKSGHDTVSWYQQALGQGPQFIFQYYEEEERQRGNFPDRFSGHQFPNYSSELNVNALLLGDSALYLCASTRTPSTNEKLFFGSGTQLSVL.

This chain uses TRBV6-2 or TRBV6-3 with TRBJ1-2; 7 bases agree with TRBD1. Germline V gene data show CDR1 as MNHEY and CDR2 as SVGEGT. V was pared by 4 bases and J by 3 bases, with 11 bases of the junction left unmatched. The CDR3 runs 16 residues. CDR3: CASSSPASTGYYGYTF. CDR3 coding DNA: TGTGCCAGCAGTTCTCCCGCGTCGACAGGGTACTATGGCTACACCTTC.

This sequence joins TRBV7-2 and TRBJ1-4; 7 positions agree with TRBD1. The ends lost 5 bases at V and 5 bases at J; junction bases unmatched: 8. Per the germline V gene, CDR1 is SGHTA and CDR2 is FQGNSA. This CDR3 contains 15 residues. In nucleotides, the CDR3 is TGTGCCAGCAGCGTAGACAGGGCCTGGAATGAAAAACTGTTTTTT. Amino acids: CASSVDRAWNEKLFF. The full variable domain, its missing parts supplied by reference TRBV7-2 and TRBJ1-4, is GAGVSQSPSNKVTEKGKDVELRCDPISGHTALYWYRQSLGQGLEFLIYFQGNSAPDKSGLPSDRFSAERTGGSVSTLTIQRTQQEDSAVYLCASSVDRAWNEKLFFGSGTQLSVL.

The CDR3 DNA sequence: TGTGCCAGCAGTCCCTCGGGACTAGCCTCCTACAATGAGCAGTTCTTC. Residues: CASSPSGLASYNEQFF. The chain links TRBV27 to TRBJ2-1, with TRBD2 matching 9 bases. This CDR3 region has 16 residues. Per germline, CDR1 MNHEY and CDR2 SMNVEV (reference sequence). V gave up 5 bases and J gave up 0 bases; unmatched junction bases: 5.

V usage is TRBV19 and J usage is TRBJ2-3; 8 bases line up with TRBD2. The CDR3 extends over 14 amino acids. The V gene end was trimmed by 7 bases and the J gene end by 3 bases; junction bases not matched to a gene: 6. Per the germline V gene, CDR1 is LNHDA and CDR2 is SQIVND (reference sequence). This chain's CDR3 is CASNPGLGTDTQYF. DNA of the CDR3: TGTGCCAGTAATCCGGGACTAGGGACAGATACGCAGTATTTT.

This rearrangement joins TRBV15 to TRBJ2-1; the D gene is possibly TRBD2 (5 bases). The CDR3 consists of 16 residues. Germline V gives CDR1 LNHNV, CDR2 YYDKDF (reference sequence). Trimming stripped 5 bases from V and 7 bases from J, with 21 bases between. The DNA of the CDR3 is TGTGCCACCAGCCCTCGCCCACGAAGCCGGGGTAATGAGCAGTTCTTC. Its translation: CATSPRPRSRGNEQFF.

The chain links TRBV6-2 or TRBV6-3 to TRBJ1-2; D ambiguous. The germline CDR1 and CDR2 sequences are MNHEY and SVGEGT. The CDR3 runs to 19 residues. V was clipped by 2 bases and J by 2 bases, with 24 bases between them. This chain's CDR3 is CASSYEGWTPSRPNYGYTF. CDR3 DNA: TGTGCCAGCAGTTACGAGGGATGGACCCCATCTCGCCCAAACTATGGCTACACCTTC.

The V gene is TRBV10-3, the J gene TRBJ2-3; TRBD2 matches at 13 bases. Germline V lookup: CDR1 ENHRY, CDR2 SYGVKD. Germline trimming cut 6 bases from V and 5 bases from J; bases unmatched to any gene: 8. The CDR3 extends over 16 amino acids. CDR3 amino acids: CAIRDTSGGARDTQYF. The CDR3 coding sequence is TGTGCCATCAGGGATACTAGCGGGGGGGCAAGAGATACGCAGTATTTT.

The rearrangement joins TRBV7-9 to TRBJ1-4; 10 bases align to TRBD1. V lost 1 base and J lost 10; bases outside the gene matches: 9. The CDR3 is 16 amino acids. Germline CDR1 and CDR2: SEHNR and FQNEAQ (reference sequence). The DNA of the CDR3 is TGTGCCAGCAGCTTAGGGACAGGGGGAGTTTCAAGAAAACTGTTTTTT. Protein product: CASSLGTGGVSRKLFF. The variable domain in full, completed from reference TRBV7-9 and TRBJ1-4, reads DTGVSQNPRHKITKRGQNVTFRCDPISEHNRLYWYRQTLGQGPEFLTYFQNEAQLEKSRLLSDRFSAERPKGSFSTLEIQRTEQGDSAMYLCASSLGTGGVSRKLFFGSGTQLSVL.

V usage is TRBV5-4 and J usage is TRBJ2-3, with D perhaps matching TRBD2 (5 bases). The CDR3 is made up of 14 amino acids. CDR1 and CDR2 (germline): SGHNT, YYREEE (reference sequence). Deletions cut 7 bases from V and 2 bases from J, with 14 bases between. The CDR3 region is CASGRTRNTDTQYF. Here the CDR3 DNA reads TGTGCCAGCGGACGGACTCGGAACACAGATACGCAGTATTTT.

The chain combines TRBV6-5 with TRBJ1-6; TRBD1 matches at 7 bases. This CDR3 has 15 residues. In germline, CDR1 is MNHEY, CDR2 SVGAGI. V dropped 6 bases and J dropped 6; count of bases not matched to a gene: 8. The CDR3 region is CASSTRTGSNSPLHF. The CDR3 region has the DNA TGTGCCAGCAGCACCCGGACAGGATCTAATTCACCCCTCCACTTT.

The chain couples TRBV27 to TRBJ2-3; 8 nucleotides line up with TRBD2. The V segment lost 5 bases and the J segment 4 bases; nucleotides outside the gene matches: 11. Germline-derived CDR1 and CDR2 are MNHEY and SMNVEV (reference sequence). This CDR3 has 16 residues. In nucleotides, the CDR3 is TGTGCCAGCAGTCTCGCGGTACGGGAGGGGCCAGATACGCAGTATTTT. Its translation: CASSLAVREGPDTQYF.

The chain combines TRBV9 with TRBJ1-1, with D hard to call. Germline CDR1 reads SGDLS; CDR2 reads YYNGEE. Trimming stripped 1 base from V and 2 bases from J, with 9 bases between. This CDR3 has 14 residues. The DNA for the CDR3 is TGTGCCAGCAGCGTATTGGCCGTCAACACTGAAGCTTTCTTT. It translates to CASSVLAVNTEAFF.

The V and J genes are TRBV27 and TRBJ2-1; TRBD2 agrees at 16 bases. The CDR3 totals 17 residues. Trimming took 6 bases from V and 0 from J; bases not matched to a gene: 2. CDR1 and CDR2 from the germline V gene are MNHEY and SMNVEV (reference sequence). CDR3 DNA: TGTGCCAGCAGGGGACTAGCGGGGGGGAGCTCCTACAATGAGCAGTTCTTC. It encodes CASRGLAGGSSYNEQFF.

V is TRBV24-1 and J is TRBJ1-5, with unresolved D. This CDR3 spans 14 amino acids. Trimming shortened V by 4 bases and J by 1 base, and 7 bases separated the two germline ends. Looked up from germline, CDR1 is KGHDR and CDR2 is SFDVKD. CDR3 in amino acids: CATSENWSNQPQHF. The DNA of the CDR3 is TGTGCCACCAGTGAAAACTGGAGCAATCAGCCCCAGCATTTT.